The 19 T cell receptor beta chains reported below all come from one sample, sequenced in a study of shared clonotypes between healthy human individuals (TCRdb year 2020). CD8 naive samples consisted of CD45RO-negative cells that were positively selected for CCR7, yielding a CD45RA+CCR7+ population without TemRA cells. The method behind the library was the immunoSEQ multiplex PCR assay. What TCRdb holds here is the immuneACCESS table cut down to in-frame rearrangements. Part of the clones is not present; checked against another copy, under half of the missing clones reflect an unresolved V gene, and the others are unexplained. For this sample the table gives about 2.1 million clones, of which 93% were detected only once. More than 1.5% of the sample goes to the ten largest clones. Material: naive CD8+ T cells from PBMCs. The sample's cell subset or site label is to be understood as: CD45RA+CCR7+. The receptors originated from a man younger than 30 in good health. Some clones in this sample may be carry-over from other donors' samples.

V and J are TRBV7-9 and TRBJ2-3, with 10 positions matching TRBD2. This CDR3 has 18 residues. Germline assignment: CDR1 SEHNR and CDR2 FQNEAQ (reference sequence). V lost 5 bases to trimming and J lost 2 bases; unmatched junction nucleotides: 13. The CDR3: CASSQSPLAGGHTDTQYF. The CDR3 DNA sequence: TGTGCCAGCAGCCAATCCCCTTTAGCGGGAGGACACACAGATACGCAGTATTTT.

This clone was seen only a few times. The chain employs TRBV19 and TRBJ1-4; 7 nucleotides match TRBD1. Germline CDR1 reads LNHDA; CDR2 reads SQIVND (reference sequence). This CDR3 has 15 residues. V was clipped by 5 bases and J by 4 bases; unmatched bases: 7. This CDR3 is CASSVEGQFNEKLFF. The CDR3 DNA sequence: TGTGCCAGTAGTGTTGAGGGACAGTTTAATGAAAAACTGTTTTTT. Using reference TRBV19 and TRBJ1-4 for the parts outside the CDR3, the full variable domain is DGGITQSPKYLFRKEGQNVTLSCEQNLNHDAMYWYRQDPGQGLRLIYYSQIVNDFQKGDIAEGYSVSREKKESFPLTVTSAQKNPTAFYLCASSVEGQFNEKLFFGSGTQLSVL.

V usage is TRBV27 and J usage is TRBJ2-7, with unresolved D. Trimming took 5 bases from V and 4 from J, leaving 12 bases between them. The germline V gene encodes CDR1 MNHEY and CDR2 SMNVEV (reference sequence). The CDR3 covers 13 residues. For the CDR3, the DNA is TGTGCCAGCAGTCCCCTCCCTGTGTACGAGCAGTACTTC. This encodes CASSPLPVYEQYF.

The CDR3 is CASSPGTGGRETQYF. The CDR3 coding sequence is TGCGCCAGCAGCCCCGGGACAGGGGGCAGGGAGACCCAGTACTTC. The rearrangement uses TRBV4-3 and TRBJ2-5, with 12 bases matching TRBD1. The V segment lost 4 bases and the J segment 5 bases; nucleotides outside the gene matches: 5. The CDR3 is 15 residues long. Germline CDR1 reads LGHNA; CDR2 reads YSLEER.

CDR3 nucleotide sequence: TGTGCCAGCAGTTTCGTAGCTAGCGGGAGAGGAGGTGAGCAGTTCTTC. Its protein is CASSFVASGRGGEQFF. The chain recombines TRBV28 with TRBJ2-1; TRBD2 agrees at 10 bases. Unmatched junction bases numbered 11, after V lost 3 bases and J lost 9 bases. The germline V gene encodes CDR1 MDHEN and CDR2 SYDVKM. The CDR3 is 16 amino acids.

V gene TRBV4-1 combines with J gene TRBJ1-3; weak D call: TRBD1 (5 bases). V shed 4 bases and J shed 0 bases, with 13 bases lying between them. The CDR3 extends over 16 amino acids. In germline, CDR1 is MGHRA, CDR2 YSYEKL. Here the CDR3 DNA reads TGCGCCAGCAGCCCCAATCCGGGGGACTCTGGAAACACCATATATTTT. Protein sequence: CASSPNPGDSGNTIYF.

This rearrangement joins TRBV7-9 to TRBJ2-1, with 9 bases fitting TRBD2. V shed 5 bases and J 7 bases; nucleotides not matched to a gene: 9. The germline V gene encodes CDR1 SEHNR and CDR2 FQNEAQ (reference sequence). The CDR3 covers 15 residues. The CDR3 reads CASSNLAGAGNEQFF. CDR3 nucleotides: TGTGCCAGCAGCAATTTAGCGGGAGCAGGGAATGAGCAGTTCTTC.

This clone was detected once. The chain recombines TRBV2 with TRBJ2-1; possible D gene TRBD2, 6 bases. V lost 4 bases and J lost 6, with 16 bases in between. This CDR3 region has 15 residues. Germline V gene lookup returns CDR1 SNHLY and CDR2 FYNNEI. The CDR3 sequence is CASSGATGLVNEQFF. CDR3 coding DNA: TGTGCCAGCAGTGGGGCAACGGGACTTGTCAATGAGCAGTTCTTC.

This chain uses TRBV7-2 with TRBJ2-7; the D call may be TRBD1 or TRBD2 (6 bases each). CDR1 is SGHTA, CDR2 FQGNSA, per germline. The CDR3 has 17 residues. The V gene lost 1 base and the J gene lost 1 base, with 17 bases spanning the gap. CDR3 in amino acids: CASSLVGGGGPSYEQYF. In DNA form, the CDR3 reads TGTGCCAGCAGCTTAGTCGGAGGGGGAGGACCATCCTACGAGCAGTACTTC. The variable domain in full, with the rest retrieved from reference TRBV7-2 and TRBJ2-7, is GAGVSQSPSNKVTEKGKDVELRCDPISGHTALYWYRQSLGQGLEFLIYFQGNSAPDKSGLPSDRFSAERTGGSVSTLTIQRTQQEDSAVYLCASSLVGGGGPSYEQYFGPGTRLTVT.

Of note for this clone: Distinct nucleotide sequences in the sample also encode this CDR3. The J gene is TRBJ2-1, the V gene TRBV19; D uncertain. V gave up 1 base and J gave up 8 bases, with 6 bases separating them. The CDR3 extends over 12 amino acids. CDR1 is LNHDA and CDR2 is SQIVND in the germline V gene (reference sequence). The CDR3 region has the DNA TGTGCCAGTAGTATAGGTGGGTATGAGCAGTTCTTC. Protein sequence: CASSIGGYEQFF.

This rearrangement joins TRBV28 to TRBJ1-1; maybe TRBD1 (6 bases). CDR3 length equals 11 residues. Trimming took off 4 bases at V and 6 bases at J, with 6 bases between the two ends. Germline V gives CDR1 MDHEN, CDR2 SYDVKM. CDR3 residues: CASSWGPEAFF. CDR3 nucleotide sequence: TGTGCCAGCAGTTGGGGGCCTGAAGCTTTCTTT.

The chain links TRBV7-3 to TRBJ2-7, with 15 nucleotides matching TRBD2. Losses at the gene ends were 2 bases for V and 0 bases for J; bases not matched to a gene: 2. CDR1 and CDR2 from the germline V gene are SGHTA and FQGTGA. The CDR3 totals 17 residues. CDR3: CASSLGTSGRNSYEQYF. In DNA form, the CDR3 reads TGTGCCAGCAGCTTAGGGACTAGCGGGAGGAACTCCTACGAGCAGTACTTC.

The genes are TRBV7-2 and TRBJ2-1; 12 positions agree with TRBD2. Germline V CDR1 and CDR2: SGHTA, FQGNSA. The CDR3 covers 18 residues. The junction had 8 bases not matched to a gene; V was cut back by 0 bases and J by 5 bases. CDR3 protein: CASSLAPPLAGGHNEQFF. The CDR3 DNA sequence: TGTGCCAGCAGCTTAGCCCCGCCACTAGCGGGAGGACACAATGAGCAGTTCTTC.

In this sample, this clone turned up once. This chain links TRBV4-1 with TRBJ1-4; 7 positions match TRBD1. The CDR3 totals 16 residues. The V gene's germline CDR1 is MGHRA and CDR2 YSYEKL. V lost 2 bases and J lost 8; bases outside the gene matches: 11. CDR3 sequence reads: CASSQREGQGGEKLFF. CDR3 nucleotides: TGCGCCAGCAGCCAACGAGAGGGGCAGGGGGGCGAAAAACTGTTTTTT.

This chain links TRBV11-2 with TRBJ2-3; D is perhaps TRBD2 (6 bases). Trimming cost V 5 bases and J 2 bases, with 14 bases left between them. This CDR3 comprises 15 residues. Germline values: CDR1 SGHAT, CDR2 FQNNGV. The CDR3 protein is CASSPGLTTTDTQYF. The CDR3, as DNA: TGTGCCAGCAGCCCCGGACTAACCACCACAGATACGCAGTATTTT.

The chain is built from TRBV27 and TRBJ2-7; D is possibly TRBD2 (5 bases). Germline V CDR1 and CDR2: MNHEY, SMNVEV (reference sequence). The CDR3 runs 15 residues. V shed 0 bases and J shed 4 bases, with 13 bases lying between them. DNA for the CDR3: TGTGCCAGCAGTTTATCATCCGGGAATTGGTACGAGCAGTACTTC. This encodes CASSLSSGNWYEQYF.

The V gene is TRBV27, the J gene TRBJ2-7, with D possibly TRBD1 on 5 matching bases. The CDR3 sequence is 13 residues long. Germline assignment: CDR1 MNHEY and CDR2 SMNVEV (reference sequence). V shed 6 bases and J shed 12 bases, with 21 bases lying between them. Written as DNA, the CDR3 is TGTGCCAGCAGGCAGACACCCAGCCAGGGTTCGTACTTC. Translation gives CASRQTPSQGSYF.

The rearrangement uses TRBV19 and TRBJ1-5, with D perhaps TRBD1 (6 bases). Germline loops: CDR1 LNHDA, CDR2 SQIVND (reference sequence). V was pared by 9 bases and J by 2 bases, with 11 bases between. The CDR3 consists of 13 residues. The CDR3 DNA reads TGTGCCAGCGAAGGGGGAGGCAATCAGCCCCAGCATTTT. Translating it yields CASEGGGNQPQHF.

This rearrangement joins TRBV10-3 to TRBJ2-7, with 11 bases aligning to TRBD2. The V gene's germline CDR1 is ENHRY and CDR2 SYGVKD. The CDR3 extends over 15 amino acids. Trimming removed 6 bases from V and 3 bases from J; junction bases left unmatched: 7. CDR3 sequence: CAIREPGTSGYEQYF. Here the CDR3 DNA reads TGTGCCATCAGAGAGCCCGGGACTAGCGGCTACGAGCAGTACTTC.